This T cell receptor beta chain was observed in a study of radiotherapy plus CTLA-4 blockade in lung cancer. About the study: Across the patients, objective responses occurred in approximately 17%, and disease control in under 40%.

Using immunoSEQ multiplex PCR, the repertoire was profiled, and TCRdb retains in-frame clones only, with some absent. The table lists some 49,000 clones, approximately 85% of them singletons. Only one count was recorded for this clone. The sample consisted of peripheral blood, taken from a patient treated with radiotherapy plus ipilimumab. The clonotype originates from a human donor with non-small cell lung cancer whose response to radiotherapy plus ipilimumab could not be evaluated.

Here the CDR3 reads CASSGGHLGETQYF. DNA of the CDR3: TGCGCCAGCAGCGGGGGACACCTCGGGGAGACCCAGTACTTC. The chain uses TRBV5-1 and TRBJ2-5, with D tentatively TRBD1 (6 bases). Trimming removed 4 bases from V and 5 bases from J, with 15 bases in between. Germline values: CDR1 SGHRS, CDR2 YFSETQ. There are 14 residues in the CDR3.